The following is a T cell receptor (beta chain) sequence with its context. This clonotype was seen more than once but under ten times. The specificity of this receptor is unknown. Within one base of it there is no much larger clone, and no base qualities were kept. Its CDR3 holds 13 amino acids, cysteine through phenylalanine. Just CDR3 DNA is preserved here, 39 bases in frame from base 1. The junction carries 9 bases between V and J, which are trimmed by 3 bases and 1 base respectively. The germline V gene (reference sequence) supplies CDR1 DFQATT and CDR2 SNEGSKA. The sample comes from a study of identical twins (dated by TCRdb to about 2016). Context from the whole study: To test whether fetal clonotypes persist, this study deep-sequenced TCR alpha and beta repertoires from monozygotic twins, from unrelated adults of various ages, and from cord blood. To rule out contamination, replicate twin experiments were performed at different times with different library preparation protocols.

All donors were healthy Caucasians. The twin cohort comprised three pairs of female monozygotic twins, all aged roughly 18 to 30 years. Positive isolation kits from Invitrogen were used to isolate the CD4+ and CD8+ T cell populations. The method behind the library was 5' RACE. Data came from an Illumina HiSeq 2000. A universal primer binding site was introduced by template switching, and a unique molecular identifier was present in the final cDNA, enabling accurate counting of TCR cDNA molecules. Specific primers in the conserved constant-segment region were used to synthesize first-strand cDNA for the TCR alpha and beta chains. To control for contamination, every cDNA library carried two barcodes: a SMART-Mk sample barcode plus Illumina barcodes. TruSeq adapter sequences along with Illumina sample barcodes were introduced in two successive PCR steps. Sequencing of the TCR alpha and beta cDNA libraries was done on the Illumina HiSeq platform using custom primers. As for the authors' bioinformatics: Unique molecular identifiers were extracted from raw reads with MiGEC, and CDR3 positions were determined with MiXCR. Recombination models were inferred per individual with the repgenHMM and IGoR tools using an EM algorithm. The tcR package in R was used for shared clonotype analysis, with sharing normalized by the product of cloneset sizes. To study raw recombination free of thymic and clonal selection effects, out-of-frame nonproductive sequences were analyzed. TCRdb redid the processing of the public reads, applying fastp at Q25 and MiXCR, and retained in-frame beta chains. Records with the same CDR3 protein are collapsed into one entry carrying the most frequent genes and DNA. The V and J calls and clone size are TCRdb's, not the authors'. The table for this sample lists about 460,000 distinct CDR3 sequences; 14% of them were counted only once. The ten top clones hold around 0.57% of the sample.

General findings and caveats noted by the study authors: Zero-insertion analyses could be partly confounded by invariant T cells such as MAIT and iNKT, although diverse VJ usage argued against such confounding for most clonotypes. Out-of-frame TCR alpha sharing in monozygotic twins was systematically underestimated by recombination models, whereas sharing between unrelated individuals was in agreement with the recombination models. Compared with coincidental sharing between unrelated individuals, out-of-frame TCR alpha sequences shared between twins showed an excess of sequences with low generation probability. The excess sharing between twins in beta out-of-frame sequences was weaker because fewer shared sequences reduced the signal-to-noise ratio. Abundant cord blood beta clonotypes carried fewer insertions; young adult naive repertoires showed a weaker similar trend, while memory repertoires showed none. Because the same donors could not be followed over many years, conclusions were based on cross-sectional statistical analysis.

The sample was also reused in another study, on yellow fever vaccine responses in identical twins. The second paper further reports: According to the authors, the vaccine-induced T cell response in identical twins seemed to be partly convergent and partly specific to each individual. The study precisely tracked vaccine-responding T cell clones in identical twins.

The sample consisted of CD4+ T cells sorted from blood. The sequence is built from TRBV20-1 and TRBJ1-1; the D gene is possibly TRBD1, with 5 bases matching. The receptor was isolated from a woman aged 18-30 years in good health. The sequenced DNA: TGCAGTGCTAGGCGTGGGGGGAACACTGAAGCTTTCTTT. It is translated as CSARRGGNTEAFF.